These 9 T cell receptor beta chains share one sample of origin, sequenced in a study of blood T cell repertoires in COVID-19. Measured with immunoSEQ multiplex PCR; TCRdb has only the in-frame clones, and not every one. The sample has tens of thousands of clones; 90% are singletons. The sequenced sample consisted of peripheral blood. The receptor source for this set is an elderly woman with active COVID-19.

V is TRBV28 and J is TRBJ2-1; 11 bases fit TRBD2. Germline-derived CDR1 and CDR2 are MDHEN and SYDVKM. The junction had 13 bases not matched to a gene; V was cut back by 10 bases and J by 5 bases. The CDR3 totals 16 residues. The chain's CDR3 is CATLTPLLAGDNEQFF. The CDR3 nucleotides are TGTGCCACCCTGACCCCTTTACTAGCGGGAGACAATGAGCAGTTCTTC.

The rearrangement uses TRBV4-2 and TRBJ2-1, with 14 bases fitting TRBD2. Per germline, CDR1 LGHNA and CDR2 YNFKEQ. There are 16 residues in the CDR3. V gave up 5 bases and J gave up 7 bases; unmatched junction bases: 7. This chain's CDR3 is CASSKAGTSGRNEQFF. The DNA for the CDR3 is TGTGCCAGCAGCAAAGCGGGGACTAGCGGGAGAAATGAGCAGTTCTTC.

The V call is TRBV3-1 (or the pseudogene TRBV3-2), the J call TRBJ2-5; weak D call: TRBD2 (5 bases). Per the germline V gene, CDR1 is LGHDT and CDR2 is YNNKEL (reference sequence). This CDR3 region has 15 residues. V was shortened by 0 bases and J by 5 bases, with 13 bases between the two germline ends. CDR3: CASSQDWELRETQYF. The CDR3, as DNA: TGTGCCAGCAGCCAAGATTGGGAGTTGCGGGAGACCCAGTACTTC.

The V gene is TRBV11-2, the J gene TRBJ2-5; TRBD2 matches at 10 bases. Germline loops: CDR1 SGHAT, CDR2 FQNNGV. Trimming removed 3 bases from V and 3 bases from J; junction bases left unmatched: 4. There are 15 residues in the CDR3. CDR3 in DNA: TGTGCCAGCAGCTTTAGCGGGGGGCGGGAAGAGACCCAGTACTTC. This translates into CASSFSGGREETQYF.

The chain joins TRBV19 to TRBJ1-2; 7 bases are a match to TRBD1. J lost 7 bases, V lost 3 bases, and 5 bases had no gene match. The CDR3 runs 13 residues. The germline gives CDR1 LNHDA, CDR2 SQIVND (reference sequence). The CDR3 bases are TGTGCCAGTAGTATGGTGTCAGGGGGTGGCTACACCTTC. Its protein is CASSMVSGGGYTF.

The rearrangement joins TRBV18 to TRBJ2-7, with TRBD1 matching over 9 bases. The CDR3 sequence is 15 residues long. The V segment lost 2 bases and the J segment 6 bases; nucleotides outside the gene matches: 8. CDR1 is KGHSH, CDR2 LQKENI, per germline. CDR3 sequence reads: CASSPRVQGAGEQYF. The DNA of the CDR3 is TGTGCCAGCTCACCAAGAGTACAGGGGGCCGGCGAGCAGTACTTC.

This clone has more than one count but fewer than ten. The rearrangement links TRBV21-1 to TRBJ2-7; whether TRBD2, the table's D call, matches the DNA was not checked. TRBV21-1 is labeled a pseudogene. This CDR3 region has 18 residues. Here the CDR3 reads CASSTRSYQGEAGYEQYV. Here the CDR3 DNA reads TGTGCCAGCAGCACGAGGTCGTACCAGGGCGAAGCGGGATACGAGCAGTACGTC.

V gene TRBV24-1 combines with J gene TRBJ1-5; no definite D call. Germline lookup yields CDR1 KGHDR and CDR2 SFDVKD. The CDR3 is 14 residues long. With 3 bases removed from V and 7 bases from J, the gap between germline ends came to 12 bases. The CDR3 DNA follows: TGTGCCACCAGTGATGGGAGCTTACGACAGCCCCAGCATTTT. It specifies CATSDGSLRQPQHF.

The chain uses TRBV12-3 or TRBV12-4 and TRBJ1-1; the match to TRBD1 covers 8 bases. The CDR3 is 13 residues long. The V segment lost 8 bases and the J segment 5 bases; nucleotides outside the gene matches: 7. CDR3 in amino acids: CASGRTGRTEAFF. Written as DNA, the CDR3 is TGTGCCAGCGGGAGGACAGGGCGGACTGAAGCTTTCTTT.